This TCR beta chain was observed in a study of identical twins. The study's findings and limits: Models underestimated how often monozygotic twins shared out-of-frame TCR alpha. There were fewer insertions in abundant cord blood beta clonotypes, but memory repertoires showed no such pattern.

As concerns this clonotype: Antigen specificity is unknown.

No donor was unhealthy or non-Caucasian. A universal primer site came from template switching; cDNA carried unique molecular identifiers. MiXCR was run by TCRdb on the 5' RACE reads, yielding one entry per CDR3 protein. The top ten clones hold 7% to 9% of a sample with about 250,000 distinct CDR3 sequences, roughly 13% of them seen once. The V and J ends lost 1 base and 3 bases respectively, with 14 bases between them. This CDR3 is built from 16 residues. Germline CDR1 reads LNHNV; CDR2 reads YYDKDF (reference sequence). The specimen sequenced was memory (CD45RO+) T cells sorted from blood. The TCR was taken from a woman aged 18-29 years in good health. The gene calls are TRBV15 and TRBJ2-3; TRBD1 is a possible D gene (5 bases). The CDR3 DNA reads TGTGCCACCAGCAGAGGGTTCAGGGTGTGGACAGATACGCAGTATTTT. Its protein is CATSRGFRVWTDTQYF.